The 14 T cell receptor beta chains presented below share a single source sample, sequenced in a study of identical twins. TCRdb fed the 5' RACE reads into MiXCR, producing one record per CDR3 protein. The data show about 890,000 distinct CDR3 sequences, 10% to 15% seen once. These records were also assigned to another study, of yellow fever vaccine responses in identical twins.

The sequencing input was PBMCs. The receptors originated from a woman aged 18-29 years in good health.

This clonotype has only a few counts. The V and J genes are TRBV11-2 and TRBJ1-1, with D possibly being TRBD1 (6 bases). The CDR3 runs 16 residues. With 2 bases removed from V and 4 bases from J, the gap between germline ends came to 17 bases. Germline CDR1 SGHAT, CDR2 FQNNGV. CDR3: CASSLRRQDQGTEAFF. As DNA, the CDR3 is TGTGCCAGCAGCTTACGCCGACAGGACCAGGGCACTGAAGCTTTCTTT.

The sample holds many counts of this clonotype. V and J are TRBV13 and TRBJ1-2; tentatively, D is TRBD1 (6 bases). V lost 6 bases, J lost 2 bases, and 10 bases lay in between. CDR1 is PRHDT, CDR2 FYEKMQ, per germline (reference sequence). CDR3 length: 13 amino acids. Here the CDR3 reads CASSQQGNYGYTF. The CDR3 DNA reads TGTGCCAGCAGTCAACAGGGCAACTATGGCTACACCTTC.

This clonotype was observed a few times. This chain joins TRBV12-3 or TRBV12-4 and TRBJ2-1; TRBD2 matches at 8 bases. This CDR3 spans 15 amino acids. Trimming cost V 6 bases and J 6 bases; bases outside gene matches: 10. The CDR3 sequence: CASSRTGGLRNEQFF. The CDR3 coding sequence is TGTGCCAGCAGCCGCACGGGGGGGCTCCGCAATGAGCAGTTCTTC.

The rearrangement uses TRBV4-1 and TRBJ2-1, with 9 bases aligning to TRBD2. Germline trimming cut 1 base from V and 6 bases from J; bases unmatched to any gene: 7. There are 16 residues in the CDR3. The germline CDR1 and CDR2 sequences are MGHRA and YSYEKL. The CDR3 DNA is TGCGCCAGCAGCCAAGTAGTGAGCGGGAGGTCCAATGAGCAGTTCTTC. This gives the protein CASSQVVSGRSNEQFF.

This chain links TRBV6-5 with TRBJ2-3, with 7 bases fitting TRBD2. The V and J ends lost 4 bases and 4 bases, in that order; junction bases with no gene match: 11. The CDR3 is 16 residues long. CDR1 and CDR2 (germline): MNHEY, SVGAGI. The CDR3 sequence: CASSSPDRLAPDTQYF. CDR3 bases: TGTGCCAGCAGTTCCCCTGACCGACTAGCCCCAGATACGCAGTATTTT.

There are a few counts of this clonotype. The chain recombines TRBV6-1 with TRBJ2-7; no reliable D call. CDR3 length: 16 amino acids. The V end was cut by 2 bases, the J end by 6 bases, with 20 bases between. Germline V gene data show CDR1 as MNHNS and CDR2 as SASEGT. The CDR3 nucleotides read TGTGCCAGCAGTGAAAACCCCATTGGGGATTTGAGCGAGCAGTACGTC. It translates to CASSENPIGDLSEQYV.

The rearrangement links TRBV4-1 to TRBJ2-3; 9 nucleotides align to TRBD2. Germline trimming cut 0 bases from V and 0 bases from J; bases unmatched to any gene: 10. The CDR3 covers 19 residues. Germline lookup yields CDR1 MGHRA and CDR2 YSYEKL. CDR3 in DNA: TGCGCCAGCAGCCAAGATAAGAGCGCGGGAGGGACTAGCACAGATACGCAGTATTTT. This encodes CASSQDKSAGGTSTDTQYF.

This clonotype came up a few times. This chain uses TRBV6-1 with TRBJ1-2; 11 bases map to TRBD1. The germline V gene has CDR1 MNHNS and CDR2 SASEGT. This CDR3 contains 17 residues. Trimming removed 6 bases from V and 6 bases from J; junction bases left unmatched: 15. CDR3 protein: CASSRQIGQGAGDGYTF. In DNA form, the CDR3 reads TGTGCCAGCAGCCGTCAGATCGGACAGGGGGCAGGGGATGGCTACACCTTC.

This clonotype was counted many times. The J gene is TRBJ2-2, the V gene TRBV12-3 or TRBV12-4, with D possibly matching TRBD2 (5 bases). The CDR3 sequence is 16 residues long. V shed 3 bases and J shed 4 bases, with 15 bases lying between them. The CDR3 nucleotides are TGTGCCAGCAGTTTCTGGCGGGTGTTCCCCACCGGGGAGCTGTTTTTT. It codes for CASSFWRVFPTGELFF.

This clonotype was seen a few times. The chain links TRBV2 to TRBJ1-6, with a tentative D call TRBD1 (6 bases). CDR3 length equals 14 residues. CDR1 SNHLY and CDR2 FYNNEI come from the germline V gene. V was trimmed by 4 bases and J by 7 bases, leaving 11 bases between them. The CDR3 DNA is TGTGCCAGCAGTGTTACCCAGGGGAATTCACCCCTCCACTTT. Translating gives CASSVTQGNSPLHF. Variable domain in full (rest from reference TRBV2 and TRBJ1-6): EPEVTQTPSHQVTQMGQEVILRCVPISNHLYFYWYRQILGQKVEFLVSFYNNEISEKSEIFDDQFSVERPDGSNFTLKIRSTKLEDSAMYFCASSVTQGNSPLHFGNGTRLTVT.

The chain links TRBV27 to TRBJ2-7; 14 bases line up with TRBD2. The J segment lost 4 bases and the V segment lost 5 bases, leaving 10 bases of the junction unmatched. The CDR3 totals 17 residues. CDR1 and CDR2 from the germline V gene are MNHEY and SMNVEV (reference sequence). CDR3 sequence: CASSRGTSGSPRYEQYF. DNA of the CDR3: TGTGCCAGCAGTCGAGGGACTAGCGGGAGTCCGAGGTACGAGCAGTACTTC.

The V gene is TRBV15, the J gene TRBJ2-5; 8 nucleotides match TRBD1. CDR1 and CDR2 from the germline V gene are LNHNV and YYDKDF (reference sequence). V lost 1 base, J lost 4 bases, and 8 bases stayed unmatched. This CDR3 has 16 amino acids. The CDR3 protein is CATSRGGQGAGETQYF. For the CDR3, the DNA is TGTGCCACCAGCAGAGGAGGGCAGGGGGCTGGAGAGACCCAGTACTTC.

For this clonotype: This may be a read error: a much more frequent sequence differs by one nucleotide. The V gene is TRBV20-1, the J gene TRBJ2-3; D ambiguous. V was pared by 4 bases and J by 2 bases, with 10 bases between. Germline assignment: CDR1 DFQATT and CDR2 SNEGSKA (reference sequence). The CDR3 loop spans 13 amino acids. The CDR3 DNA is TGCAGTGCTATAGCCCAGCTCACAGATACGCAGTATTTT. Amino acid sequence: CSAIAQLTDTQYF.

This clonotype has a handful of counts. CDR3 amino acids: CASSHPSTDTQYF. CDR3 in DNA: TGTGCCAGCAGTCATCCAAGCACAGATACGCAGTATTTT. The chain recombines TRBV6-1 with TRBJ2-3; no definite D call. The CDR3 has 13 amino acids. The V gene lost 5 bases and the J gene lost 0 bases, with 6 bases spanning the gap. Germline loops: CDR1 MNHNS, CDR2 SASEGT.